The 8 T cell receptor beta chains below all came from one sample that was sequenced in a study of tumor and adjacent non-tumor tissue in lung cancer. A modified ARM-PCR protocol with three rounds of nested PCR amplified TCRbeta. Each CDR3 protein is one row after TCRdb ran MiXCR on the multiplex PCR reads. In the table there are about 80,000 distinct CDR3 sequences, about two thirds of which are singletons. This sample's RNA came from whole unsorted tissue. The sequenced sample consisted of lung tumor tissue. These receptors originate from a woman aged 65 to 85 with non-small cell lung cancer.

This clonotype came up a few times. V usage is TRBV7-9 and J usage is TRBJ1-1, with D perhaps TRBD1 (6 bases). The germline V and J ends were trimmed by 4 bases and 3 bases, with 6 bases remaining between them. The V gene's germline CDR1 is SEHNR and CDR2 FQNEAQ (reference sequence). CDR3 length: 12 amino acids. The CDR3 nucleotides read TGTGCCAGCAGCTACAGGGACACTGAAGCTTTCTTT. Protein: CASSYRDTEAFF.

This clonotype was observed at least ten times. The chain carries TRBV29-1 and TRBJ2-5; the D is unclear. The germline gives CDR1 SQVTM, CDR2 ANQGSEA. The germline V and J ends were trimmed by 8 bases and 5 bases, with 15 bases remaining between them. CDR3 size: 12 residues. For the CDR3, the DNA is TGCAGCACTCGGGCAGGTAGCGAGACCCAGTACTTC. Translating it yields CSTRAGSETQYF.

About this clonotype: A junction end diverges from the germline sequence, so it may reflect a read error. As DNA, the CDR3 is TGTGCCAGCAGCTTAGAGACCCCGGGGGGCTATGGCCACACCTTC. It translates to CASSLETPGGYGHTF. The chain carries TRBV11-2 and TRBJ1-2, with D possibly TRBD1 on 6 matching bases. The CDR3 is made up of 15 amino acids. Germline values: CDR1 SGHAT, CDR2 FQNNGV.

The chain carries TRBV6-1 and TRBJ2-3, with 10 bases that match TRBD2. The CDR3 totals 15 residues. Germline V lookup: CDR1 MNHNS, CDR2 SASEGT. V shed 4 bases and J 7 bases; nucleotides not matched to a gene: 8. The CDR3 sequence: CASSALAGDINTQYF. In DNA, the CDR3 is TGTGCCAGCAGTGCTCTAGCGGGAGACATAAATACGCAGTATTTT.

Comments on this clonotype: A junction boundary mismatches the germline segment, possibly from a read error. The chain recombines TRBV5-4 with TRBJ2-7, with a possible D match to TRBD2 (7 bases). The CDR3 runs to 15 residues. Germline values: CDR1 SGHNT, CDR2 YYREEE (reference sequence). CDR3 DNA: TGTGCCAACAGCCTGAAGGGGGAGGGGTCCTACGAGCAGTACTTC. It translates to CANSLKGEGSYEQYF. The full variable domain, its missing parts supplied by reference TRBV5-4 and TRBJ2-7, is ETGVTQSPTHLIKTRGQQVTLRCSSQSGHNTVSWYQQALGQGPQFIFQYYREEENGRGNFPPRFSGLQFPNYSSELNVNALELDDSALYLCANSLKGEGSYEQYFGPGTRLTVT.

There are many counts of this clonotype. The rearrangement uses TRBV4-1 and TRBJ2-3; 11 bases fit TRBD2. The J segment lost 6 bases and the V segment lost 2 bases, leaving 10 bases of the junction unmatched. This CDR3 is built from 17 residues. From germline, CDR1 is MGHRA and CDR2 YSYEKL. Here the CDR3 reads CASSQPPLAGEGDTQYF. CDR3 nucleotides: TGCGCCAGCAGCCAACCGCCACTAGCGGGAGAGGGGGATACGCAGTATTTT.

The chain carries TRBV6-1 and TRBJ2-3; D unresolved. From germline, CDR1 is MNHNS and CDR2 SASEGT. V dropped 4 bases and J dropped 12 bases, with 17 bases sitting between them. CDR3 size: 13 residues. CDR3 in amino acids: CASSGFSTDVQYF. The CDR3 region has the DNA TGTGCCAGCAGTGGGTTTAGCACAGATGTACAGTATTTT.

The table lists this clonotype with many counts. The V gene is TRBV6-1, the J gene TRBJ1-1, with 7 bases fitting TRBD1. Trimming at V came to 5 bases and at J to 1 base, leaving 7 bases not matched to a gene. Germline-derived CDR1 and CDR2 are MNHNS and SASEGT. This CDR3 region has 15 residues. For the CDR3, the DNA is TGTGCCAGCAGTCCACGGGACAGCCCGAACACTGAAGCTTTCTTT. Its translation is CASSPRDSPNTEAFF.